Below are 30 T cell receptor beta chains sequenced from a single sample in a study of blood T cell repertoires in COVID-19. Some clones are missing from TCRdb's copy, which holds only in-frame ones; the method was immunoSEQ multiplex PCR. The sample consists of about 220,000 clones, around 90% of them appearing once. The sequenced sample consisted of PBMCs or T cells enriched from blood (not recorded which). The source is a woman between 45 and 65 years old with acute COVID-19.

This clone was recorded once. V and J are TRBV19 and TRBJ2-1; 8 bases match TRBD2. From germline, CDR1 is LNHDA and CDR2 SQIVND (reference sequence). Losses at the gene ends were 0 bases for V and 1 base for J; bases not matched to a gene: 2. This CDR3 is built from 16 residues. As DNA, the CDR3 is TGTGCCAGTAGTATAGAGAGCGGGAGATCCTACAATGAGCAGTTCTTC. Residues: CASSIESGRSYNEQFF.

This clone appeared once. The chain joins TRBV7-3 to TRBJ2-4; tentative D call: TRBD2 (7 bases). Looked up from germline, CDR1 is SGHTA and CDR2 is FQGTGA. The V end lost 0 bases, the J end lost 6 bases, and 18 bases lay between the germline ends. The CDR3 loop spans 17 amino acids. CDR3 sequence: CASSLTGGGSRSNIQYF. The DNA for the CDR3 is TGTGCCAGCAGCTTAACTGGGGGCGGGAGCAGGTCAAACATTCAGTACTTC.

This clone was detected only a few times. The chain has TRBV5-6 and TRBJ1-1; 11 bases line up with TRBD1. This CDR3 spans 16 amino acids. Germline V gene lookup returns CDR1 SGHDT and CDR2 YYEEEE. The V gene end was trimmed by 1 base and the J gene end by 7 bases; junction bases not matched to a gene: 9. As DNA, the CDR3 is TGTGCCAGCAGCTTGCACGGGACAGGGGGAGGGATTGAAGCTTTCTTT. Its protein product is CASSLHGTGGGIEAFF.

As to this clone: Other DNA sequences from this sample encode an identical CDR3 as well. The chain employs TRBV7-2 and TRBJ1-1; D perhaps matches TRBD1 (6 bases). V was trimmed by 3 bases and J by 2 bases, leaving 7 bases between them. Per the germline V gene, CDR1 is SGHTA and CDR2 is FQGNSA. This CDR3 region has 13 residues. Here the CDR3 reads CASSLGQNTEAFF. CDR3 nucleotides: TGTGCCAGCAGCTTGGGACAAAACACTGAAGCTTTCTTT. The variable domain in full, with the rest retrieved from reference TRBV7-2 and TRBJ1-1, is GAGVSQSPSNKVTEKGKDVELRCDPISGHTALYWYRQSLGQGLEFLIYFQGNSAPDKSGLPSDRFSAERTGGSVSTLTIQRTQQEDSAVYLCASSLGQNTEAFFGQGTRLTVV.

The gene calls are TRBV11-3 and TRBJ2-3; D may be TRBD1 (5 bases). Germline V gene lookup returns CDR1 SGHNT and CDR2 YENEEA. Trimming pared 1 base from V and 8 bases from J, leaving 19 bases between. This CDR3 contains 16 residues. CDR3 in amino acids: CASSLGLSQGQGTQYF. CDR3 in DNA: TGTGCCAGCAGCTTAGGATTATCCCAGGGTCAGGGTACGCAGTATTTT.

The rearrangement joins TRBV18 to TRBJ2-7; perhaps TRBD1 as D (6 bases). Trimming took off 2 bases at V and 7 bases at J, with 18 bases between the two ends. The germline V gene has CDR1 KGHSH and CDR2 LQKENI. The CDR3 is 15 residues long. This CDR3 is CASSPILGLQGEQYF. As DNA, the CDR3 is TGTGCCAGCTCACCAATCCTAGGGCTTCAGGGGGAGCAGTACTTC.

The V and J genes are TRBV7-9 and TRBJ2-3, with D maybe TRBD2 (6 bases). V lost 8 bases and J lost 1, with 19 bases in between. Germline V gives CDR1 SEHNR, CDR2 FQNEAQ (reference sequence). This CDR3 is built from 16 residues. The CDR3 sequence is CASSLVGGRGTDTQYF. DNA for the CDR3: TGTGCCAGCTCGTTGGTTGGGGGGAGAGGCACAGATACGCAGTATTTT.

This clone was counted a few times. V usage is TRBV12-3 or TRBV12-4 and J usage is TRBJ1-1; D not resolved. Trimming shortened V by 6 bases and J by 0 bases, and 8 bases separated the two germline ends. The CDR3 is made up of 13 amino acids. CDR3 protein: CASRDTLNTEAFF. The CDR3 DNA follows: TGTGCCAGCAGAGATACTCTGAACACTGAAGCTTTCTTT.

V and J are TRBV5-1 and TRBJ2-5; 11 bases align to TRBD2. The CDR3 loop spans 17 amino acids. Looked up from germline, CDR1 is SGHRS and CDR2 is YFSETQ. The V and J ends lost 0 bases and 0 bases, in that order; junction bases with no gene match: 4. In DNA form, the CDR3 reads TGCGCCAGCAGCTTGGGACTAGCGGGGCATCACCAAGAGACCCAGTACTTC. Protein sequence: CASSLGLAGHHQETQYF.

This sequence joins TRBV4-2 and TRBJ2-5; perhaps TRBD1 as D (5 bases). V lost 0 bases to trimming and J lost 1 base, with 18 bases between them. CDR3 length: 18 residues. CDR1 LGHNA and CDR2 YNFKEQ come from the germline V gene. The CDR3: CASSQEGTGNIIQETQYF. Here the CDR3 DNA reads TGTGCCAGCAGCCAAGAAGGTACAGGAAACATTATCCAAGAGACCCAGTACTTC.

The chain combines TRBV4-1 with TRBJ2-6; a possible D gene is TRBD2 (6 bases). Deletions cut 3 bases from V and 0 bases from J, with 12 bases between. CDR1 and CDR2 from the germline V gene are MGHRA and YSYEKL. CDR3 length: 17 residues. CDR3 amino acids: CASSQGLSVSGANVLTF. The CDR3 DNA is TGCGCCAGCAGCCAGGGACTTTCAGTCTCTGGGGCCAACGTCCTGACTTTC.

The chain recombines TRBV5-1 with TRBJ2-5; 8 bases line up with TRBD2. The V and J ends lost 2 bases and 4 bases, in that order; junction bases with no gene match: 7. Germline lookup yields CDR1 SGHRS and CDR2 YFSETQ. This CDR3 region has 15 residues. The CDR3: CASSLGGSGGETQYF. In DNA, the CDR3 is TGCGCCAGCAGCTTAGGCGGGAGCGGGGGAGAGACCCAGTACTTC.

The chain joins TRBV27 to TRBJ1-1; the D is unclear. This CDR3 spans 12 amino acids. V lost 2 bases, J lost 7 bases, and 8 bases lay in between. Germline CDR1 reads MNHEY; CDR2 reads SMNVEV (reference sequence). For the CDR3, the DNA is TGTGCCAGCAGTTTAGTTCACGGTGAAGCTTTCTTT. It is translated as CASSLVHGEAFF.

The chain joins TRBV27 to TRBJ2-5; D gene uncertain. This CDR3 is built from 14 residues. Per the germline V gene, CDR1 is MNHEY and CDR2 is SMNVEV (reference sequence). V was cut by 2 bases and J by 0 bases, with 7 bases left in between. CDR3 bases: TGTGCCAGCAGTTTAAACAGATACCAAGAGACCCAGTACTTC. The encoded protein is CASSLNRYQETQYF.

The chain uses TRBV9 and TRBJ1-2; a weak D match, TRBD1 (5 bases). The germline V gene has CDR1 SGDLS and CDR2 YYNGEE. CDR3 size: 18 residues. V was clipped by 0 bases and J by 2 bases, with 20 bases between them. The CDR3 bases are TGTGCCAGCAGCGTAGGGTTTCGGCAGGGCAGGGAAAACTATGGCTACACCTTC. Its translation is CASSVGFRQGRENYGYTF.

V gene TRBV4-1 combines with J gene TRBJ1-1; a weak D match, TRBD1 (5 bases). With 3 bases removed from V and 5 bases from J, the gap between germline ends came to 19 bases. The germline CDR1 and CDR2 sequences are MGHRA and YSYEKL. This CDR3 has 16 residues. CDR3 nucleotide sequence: TGCGCCAGCAGCCACGTTGGGGCCTCGGGGGTAACTGAAGCTTTCTTT. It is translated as CASSHVGASGVTEAFF.

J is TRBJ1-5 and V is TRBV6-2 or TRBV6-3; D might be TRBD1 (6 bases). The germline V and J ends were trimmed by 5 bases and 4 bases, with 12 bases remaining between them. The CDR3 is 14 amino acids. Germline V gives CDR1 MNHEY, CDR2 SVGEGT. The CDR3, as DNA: TGTGCCAGCAGTAGAGGACAGTTTAATCAGCCCCAGCATTTT. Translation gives CASSRGQFNQPQHF.

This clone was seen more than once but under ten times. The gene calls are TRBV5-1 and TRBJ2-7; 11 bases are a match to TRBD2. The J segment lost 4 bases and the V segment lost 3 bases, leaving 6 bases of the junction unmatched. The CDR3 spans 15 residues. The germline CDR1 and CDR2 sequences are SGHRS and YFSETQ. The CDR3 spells CASSSLAGDRYEQYF. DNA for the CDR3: TGCGCCAGCAGCTCACTAGCGGGAGATCGGTACGAGCAGTACTTC.

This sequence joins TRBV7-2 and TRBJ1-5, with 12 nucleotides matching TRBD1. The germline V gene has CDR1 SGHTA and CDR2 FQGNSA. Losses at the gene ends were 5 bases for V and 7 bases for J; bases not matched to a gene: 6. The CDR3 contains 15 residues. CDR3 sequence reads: CASSPGTGGQQPQHF. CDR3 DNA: TGTGCCAGCAGCCCAGGGACAGGGGGCCAACAGCCCCAGCATTTT.

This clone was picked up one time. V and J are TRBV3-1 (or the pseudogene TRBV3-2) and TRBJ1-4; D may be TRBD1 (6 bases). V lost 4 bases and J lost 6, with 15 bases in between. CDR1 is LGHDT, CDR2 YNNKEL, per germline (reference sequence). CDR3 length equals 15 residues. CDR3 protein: CASSLQGRGYEKLFF. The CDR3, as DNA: TGTGCCAGCAGCCTTCAGGGGAGAGGCTATGAAAAACTGTTTTTT.

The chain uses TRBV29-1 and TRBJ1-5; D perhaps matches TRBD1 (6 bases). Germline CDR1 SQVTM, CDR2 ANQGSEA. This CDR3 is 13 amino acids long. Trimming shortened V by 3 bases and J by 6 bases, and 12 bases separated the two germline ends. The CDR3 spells CSVDLGAGQPQHF. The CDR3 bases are TGCAGCGTTGATCTGGGGGCCGGTCAGCCCCAGCATTTT.

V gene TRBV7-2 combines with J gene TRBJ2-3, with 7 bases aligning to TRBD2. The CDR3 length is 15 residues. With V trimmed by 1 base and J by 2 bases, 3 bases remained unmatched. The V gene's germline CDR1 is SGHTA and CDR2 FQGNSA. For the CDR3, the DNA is TGTGCCAGCAGCTTAGAGGGACTACACACAGATACGCAGTATTTT. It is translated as CASSLEGLHTDTQYF.

CDR3 amino acids: CAWSWELTGELFF. The CDR3 nucleotides are TGTGCCTGGAGCTGGGAGCTTACCGGGGAGCTGTTTTTT. V usage is TRBV30 and J usage is TRBJ2-2, with D perhaps matching TRBD2 (5 bases). This CDR3 is built from 13 residues. With 3 bases removed from V and 5 bases from J, the gap between germline ends came to 10 bases. Germline loops: CDR1 GTSNPN, CDR2 SVGIG (reference sequence). Combining the CDR3 with reference TRBV30 and TRBJ2-2 gives the whole variable domain SQTIHQWPATLVQPVGSPLSLECTVEGTSNPNLYWYRQAAGRGLQLLFYSVGIGQISSEVPQNLSASRPQDRQFILSSKKLLLSDSGFYLCAWSWELTGELFFGEGSRLTVL.

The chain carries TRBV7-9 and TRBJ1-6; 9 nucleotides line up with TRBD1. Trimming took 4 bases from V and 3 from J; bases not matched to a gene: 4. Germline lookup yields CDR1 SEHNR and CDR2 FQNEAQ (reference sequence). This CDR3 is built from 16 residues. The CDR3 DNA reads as TGTGCCAGCAGCTCCCCGGACAGGGGCTATAATTCACCCCTCCACTTT. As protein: CASSSPDRGYNSPLHF.

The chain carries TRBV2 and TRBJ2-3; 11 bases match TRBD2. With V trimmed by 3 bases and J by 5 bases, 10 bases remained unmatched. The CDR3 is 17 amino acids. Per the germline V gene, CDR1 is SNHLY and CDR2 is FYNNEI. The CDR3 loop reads CASSDLASGRFRDTQYF. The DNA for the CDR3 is TGTGCCAGCAGTGACTTAGCTAGCGGGAGGTTTAGAGATACGCAGTATTTT.

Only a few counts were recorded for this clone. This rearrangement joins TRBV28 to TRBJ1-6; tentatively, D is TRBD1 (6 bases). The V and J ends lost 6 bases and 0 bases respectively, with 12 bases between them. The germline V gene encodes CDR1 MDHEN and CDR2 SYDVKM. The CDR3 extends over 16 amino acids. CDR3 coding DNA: TGTGCCAGCAGGTTCGGACAGTCCTCCTATAATTCACCCCTCCACTTT. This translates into CASRFGQSSYNSPLHF.

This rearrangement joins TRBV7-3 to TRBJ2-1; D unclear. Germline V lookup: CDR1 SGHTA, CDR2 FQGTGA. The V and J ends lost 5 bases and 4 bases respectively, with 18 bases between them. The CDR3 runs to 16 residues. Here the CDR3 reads CASSPPGPSPYNEQFF. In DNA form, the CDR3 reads TGTGCCAGCAGCCCTCCAGGTCCGAGCCCTTACAATGAGCAGTTCTTC.

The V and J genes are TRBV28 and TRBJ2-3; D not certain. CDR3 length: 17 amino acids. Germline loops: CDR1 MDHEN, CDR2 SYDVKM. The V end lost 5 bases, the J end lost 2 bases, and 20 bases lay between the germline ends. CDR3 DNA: TGTGCCAGCAGTCCCCAACGACTTGCTCCGTACACAGATACGCAGTATTTT. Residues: CASSPQRLAPYTDTQYF.

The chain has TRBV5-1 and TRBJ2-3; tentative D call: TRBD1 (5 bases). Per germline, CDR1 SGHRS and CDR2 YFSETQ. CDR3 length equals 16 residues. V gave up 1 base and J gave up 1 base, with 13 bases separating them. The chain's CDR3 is CASSLQGSSGTDTQYF. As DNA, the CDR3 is TGCGCCAGCAGCTTGCAGGGATCCTCTGGCACAGATACGCAGTATTTT.

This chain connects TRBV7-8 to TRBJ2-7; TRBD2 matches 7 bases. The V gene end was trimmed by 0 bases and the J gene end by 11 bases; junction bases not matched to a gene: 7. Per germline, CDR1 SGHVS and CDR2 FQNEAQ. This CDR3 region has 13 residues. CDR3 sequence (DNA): TGTGCCAGCAGCTTAGCCCAGTTGAGCGGGAAGTACTTC. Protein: CASSLAQLSGKYF. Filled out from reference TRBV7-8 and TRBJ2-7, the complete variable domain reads GAGVSQSPRYKVAKRGQDVALRCDPISGHVSLFWYQQALGQGPEFLTYFQNEAQLDKSGLPSDRFFAERPEGSVSTLKIQRTQQEDSAVYLCASSLAQLSGKYFGPGTRLTVT.